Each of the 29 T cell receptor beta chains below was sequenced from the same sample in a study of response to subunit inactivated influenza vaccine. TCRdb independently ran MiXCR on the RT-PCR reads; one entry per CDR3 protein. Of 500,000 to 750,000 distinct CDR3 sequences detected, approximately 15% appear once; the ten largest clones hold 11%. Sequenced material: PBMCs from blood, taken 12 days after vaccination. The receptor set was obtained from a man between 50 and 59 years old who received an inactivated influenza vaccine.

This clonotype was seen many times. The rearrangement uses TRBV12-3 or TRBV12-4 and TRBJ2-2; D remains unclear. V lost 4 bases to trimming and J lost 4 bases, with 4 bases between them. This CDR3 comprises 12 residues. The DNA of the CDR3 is TGTGCCAGCAGTTCTAGCACCGGGGAGCTGTTTTTT. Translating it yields CASSSSTGELFF.

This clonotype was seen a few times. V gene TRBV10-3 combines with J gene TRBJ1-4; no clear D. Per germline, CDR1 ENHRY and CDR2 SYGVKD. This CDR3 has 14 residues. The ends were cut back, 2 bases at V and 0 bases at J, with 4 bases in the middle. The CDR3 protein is CAISEAPTNEKLFF. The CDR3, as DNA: TGTGCCATCAGTGAGGCGCCAACTAATGAAAAACTGTTTTTT.

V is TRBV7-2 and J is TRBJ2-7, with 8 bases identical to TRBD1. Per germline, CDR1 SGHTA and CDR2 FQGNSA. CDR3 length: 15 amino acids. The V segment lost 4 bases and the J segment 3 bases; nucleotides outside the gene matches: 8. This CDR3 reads CASSYSRDRLYEQYF. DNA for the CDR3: TGTGCCAGCAGCTATTCGAGGGACAGGCTCTACGAGCAGTACTTC.

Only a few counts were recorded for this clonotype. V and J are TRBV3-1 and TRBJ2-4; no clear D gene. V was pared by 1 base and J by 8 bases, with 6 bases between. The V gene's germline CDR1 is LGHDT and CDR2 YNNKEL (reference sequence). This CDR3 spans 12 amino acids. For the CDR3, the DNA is TGTGCCAGCAGCCAAGGAAAATACATTCAGTACTTC. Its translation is CASSQGKYIQYF.

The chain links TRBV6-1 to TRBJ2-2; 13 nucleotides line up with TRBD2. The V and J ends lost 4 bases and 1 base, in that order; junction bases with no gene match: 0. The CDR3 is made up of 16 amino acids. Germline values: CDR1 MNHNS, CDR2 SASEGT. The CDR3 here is CASSGLAGGNTGELFF. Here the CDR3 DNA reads TGTGCCAGCAGTGGACTAGCGGGGGGGAACACCGGGGAGCTGTTTTTT.

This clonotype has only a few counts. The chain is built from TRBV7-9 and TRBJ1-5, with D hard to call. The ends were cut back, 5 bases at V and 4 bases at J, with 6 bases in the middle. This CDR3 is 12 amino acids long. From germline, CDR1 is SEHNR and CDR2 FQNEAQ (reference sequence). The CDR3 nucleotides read TGTGCCAGCAGCGCCCAAAATCAGCCCCAGCATTTT. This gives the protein CASSAQNQPQHF.

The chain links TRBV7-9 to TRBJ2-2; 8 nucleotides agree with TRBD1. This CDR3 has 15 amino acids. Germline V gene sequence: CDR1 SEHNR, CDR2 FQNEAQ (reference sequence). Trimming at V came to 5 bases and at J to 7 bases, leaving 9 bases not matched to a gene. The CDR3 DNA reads TGTGCCAGCAGCAAGGGACAGGTCACCGGCGGGGAGCTGTTTTTT. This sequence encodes CASSKGQVTGGELFF.

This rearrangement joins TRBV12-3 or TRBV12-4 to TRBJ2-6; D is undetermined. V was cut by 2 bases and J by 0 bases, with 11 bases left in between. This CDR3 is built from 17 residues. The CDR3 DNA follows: TGTGCCAGCAGTTTAAAGGGATGGGGCTCTGGGGCCAACGTCCTGACTTTC. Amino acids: CASSLKGWGSGANVLTF.

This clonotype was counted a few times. This CDR3 reads CATSGGTGEIYEQYF. The CDR3 bases are TGTGCCACCAGTGGGGGGACAGGGGAGATCTACGAGCAGTACTTC. The chain employs TRBV24-1 and TRBJ2-7; TRBD1 aligns across 10 bases. There are 15 residues in the CDR3. Germline trimming cut 5 bases from V and 3 bases from J; bases unmatched to any gene: 6. CDR1 and CDR2 (germline): KGHDR, SFDVKD.

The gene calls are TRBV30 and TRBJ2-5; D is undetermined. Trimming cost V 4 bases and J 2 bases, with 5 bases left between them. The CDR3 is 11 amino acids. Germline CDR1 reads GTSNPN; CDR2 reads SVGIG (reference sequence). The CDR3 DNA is TGTGCCTGGACCATTCAAGAGACCCAGTACTTC. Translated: CAWTIQETQYF.

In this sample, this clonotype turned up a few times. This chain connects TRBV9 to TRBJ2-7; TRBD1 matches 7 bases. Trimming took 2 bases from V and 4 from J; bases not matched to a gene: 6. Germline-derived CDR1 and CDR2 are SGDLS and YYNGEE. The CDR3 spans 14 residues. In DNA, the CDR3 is TGTGCCAGCAGCGTTGGGACAGAAAATTACGAGCAGTACTTC. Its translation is CASSVGTENYEQYF.

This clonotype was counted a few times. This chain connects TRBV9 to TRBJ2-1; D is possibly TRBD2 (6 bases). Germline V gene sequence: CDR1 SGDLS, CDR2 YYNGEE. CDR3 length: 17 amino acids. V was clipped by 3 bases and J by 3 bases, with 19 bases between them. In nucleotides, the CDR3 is TGTGCCAGCAGCGCCCCCGCGGGACGGGAAAACTACAATGAGCAGTTCTTC. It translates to CASSAPAGRENYNEQFF.

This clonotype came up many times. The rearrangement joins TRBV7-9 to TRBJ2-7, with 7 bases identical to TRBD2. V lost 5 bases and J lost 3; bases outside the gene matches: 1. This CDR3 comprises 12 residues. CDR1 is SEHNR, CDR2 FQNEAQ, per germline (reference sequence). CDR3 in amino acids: CASSPSGYEQYF. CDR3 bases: TGTGCCAGCAGCCCTAGCGGCTACGAGCAGTACTTC.

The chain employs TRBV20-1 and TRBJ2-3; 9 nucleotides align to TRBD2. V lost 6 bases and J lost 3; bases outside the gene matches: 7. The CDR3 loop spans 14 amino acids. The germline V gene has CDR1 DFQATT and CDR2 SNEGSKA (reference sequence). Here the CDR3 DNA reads TGCAGTGCCCCAGCGGGAGGTCGGACAGATACGCAGTATTTT. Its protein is CSAPAGGRTDTQYF.

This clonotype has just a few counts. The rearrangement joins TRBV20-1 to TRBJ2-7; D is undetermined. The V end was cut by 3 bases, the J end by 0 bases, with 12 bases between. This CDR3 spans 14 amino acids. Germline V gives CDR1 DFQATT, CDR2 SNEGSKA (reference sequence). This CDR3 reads CSASRSSSSYEQYF. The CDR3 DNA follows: TGCAGTGCTAGTCGCAGCTCTAGCTCCTACGAGCAGTACTTC.

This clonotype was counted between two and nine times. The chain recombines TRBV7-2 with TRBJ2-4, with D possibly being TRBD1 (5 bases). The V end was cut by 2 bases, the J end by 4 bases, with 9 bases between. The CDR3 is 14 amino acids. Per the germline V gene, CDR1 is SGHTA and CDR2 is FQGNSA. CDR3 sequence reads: CASSLSTAKNIQYF. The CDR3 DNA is TGTGCCAGCAGCTTATCGACAGCTAAAAACATTCAGTACTTC.

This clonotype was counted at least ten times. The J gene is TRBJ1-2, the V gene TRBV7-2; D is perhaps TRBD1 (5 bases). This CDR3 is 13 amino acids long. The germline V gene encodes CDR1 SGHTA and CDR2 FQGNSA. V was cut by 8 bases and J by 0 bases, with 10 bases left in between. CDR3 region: CASRPDTNYGYTF. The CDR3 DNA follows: TGTGCCAGCCGCCCGGACACTAACTATGGCTACACCTTC. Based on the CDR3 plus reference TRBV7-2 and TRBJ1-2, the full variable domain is GAGVSQSPSNKVTEKGKDVELRCDPISGHTALYWYRQSLGQGLEFLIYFQGNSAPDKSGLPSDRFSAERTGGSVSTLTIQRTQQEDSAVYLCASRPDTNYGYTFGSGTRLTVV.

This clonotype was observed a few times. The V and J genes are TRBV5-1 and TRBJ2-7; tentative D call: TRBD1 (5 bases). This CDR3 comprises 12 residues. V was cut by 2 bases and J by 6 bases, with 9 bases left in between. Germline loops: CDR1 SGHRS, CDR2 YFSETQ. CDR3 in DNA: TGCGCCAGCAGCTTCAACAGGCGCGAGCAGTACTTC. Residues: CASSFNRREQYF.

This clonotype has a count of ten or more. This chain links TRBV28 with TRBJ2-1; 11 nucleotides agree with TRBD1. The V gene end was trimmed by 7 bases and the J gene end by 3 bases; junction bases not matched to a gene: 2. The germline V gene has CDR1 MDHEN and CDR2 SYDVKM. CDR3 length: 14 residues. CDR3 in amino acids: CASKGQGDYNEQFF. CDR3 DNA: TGTGCCAGCAAGGGACAGGGGGACTACAATGAGCAGTTCTTC.

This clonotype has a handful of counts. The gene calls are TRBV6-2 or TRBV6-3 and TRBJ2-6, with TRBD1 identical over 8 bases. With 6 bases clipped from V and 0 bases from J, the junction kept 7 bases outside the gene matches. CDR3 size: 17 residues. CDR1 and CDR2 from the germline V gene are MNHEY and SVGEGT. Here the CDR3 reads CASRKTGTGSGANVLTF. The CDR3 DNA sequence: TGTGCCAGCAGAAAGACAGGGACAGGCTCTGGGGCCAACGTCCTGACTTTC.

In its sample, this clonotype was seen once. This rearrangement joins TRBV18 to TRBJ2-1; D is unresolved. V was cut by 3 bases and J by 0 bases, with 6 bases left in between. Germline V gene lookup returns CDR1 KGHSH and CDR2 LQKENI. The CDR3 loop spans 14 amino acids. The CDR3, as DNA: TGTGCCAGCTCACCGATCAGCTCCTACAATGAGCAGTTCTTC. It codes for CASSPISSYNEQFF.

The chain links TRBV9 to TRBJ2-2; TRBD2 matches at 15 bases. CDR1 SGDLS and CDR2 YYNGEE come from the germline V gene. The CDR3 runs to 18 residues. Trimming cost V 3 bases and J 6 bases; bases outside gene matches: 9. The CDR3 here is CASSAGLAGGTYAGELFF. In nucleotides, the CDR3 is TGTGCCAGCAGCGCGGGACTAGCGGGAGGTACATACGCCGGGGAGCTGTTTTTT.

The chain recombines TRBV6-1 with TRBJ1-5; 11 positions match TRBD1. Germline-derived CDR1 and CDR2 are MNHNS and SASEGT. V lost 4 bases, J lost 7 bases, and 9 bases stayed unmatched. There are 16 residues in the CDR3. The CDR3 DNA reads TGTGCCAGCAGTGCTAGGACAGGGGGCGCTGGGCAGCCCCAGCATTTT. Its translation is CASSARTGGAGQPQHF.

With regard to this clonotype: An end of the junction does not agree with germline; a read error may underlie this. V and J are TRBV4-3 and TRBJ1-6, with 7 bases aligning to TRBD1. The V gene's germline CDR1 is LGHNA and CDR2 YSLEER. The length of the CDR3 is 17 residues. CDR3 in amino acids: CACSQLRTGLGNSPLHF. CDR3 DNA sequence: TGCGCCTGCAGCCAACTTAGGACAGGTCTTGGTAATTCACCCCTCCACTTT.

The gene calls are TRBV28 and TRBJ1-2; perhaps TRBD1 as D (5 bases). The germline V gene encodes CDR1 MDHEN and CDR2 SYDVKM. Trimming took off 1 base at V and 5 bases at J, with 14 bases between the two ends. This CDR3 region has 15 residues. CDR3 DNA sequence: TGTGCCAGCAGTTTATCAGGTGGGGGACGGTATGGCTACACCTTC. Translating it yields CASSLSGGGRYGYTF.

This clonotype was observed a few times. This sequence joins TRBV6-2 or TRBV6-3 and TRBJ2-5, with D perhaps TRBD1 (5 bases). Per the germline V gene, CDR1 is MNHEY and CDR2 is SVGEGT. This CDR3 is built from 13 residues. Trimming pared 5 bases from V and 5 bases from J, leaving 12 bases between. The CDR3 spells CASSGAARETQYF. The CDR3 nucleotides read TGTGCCAGCAGTGGGGCGGCAAGGGAGACCCAGTACTTC.

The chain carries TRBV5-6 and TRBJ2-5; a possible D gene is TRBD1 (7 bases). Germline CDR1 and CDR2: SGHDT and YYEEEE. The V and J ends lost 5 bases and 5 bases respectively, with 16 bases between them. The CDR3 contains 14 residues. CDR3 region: CASRRQGGGETQYF. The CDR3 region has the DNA TGTGCCAGCAGAAGACAGGGAGGCGGTGAGACCCAGTACTTC.

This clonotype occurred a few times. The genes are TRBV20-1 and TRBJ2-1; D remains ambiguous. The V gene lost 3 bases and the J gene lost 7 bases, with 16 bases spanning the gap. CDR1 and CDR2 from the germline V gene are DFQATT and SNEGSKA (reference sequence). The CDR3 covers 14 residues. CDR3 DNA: TGCAGTGCTAGCAGGACCAGCCTCGGGAATGAGCAGTTCTTC. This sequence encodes CSASRTSLGNEQFF.

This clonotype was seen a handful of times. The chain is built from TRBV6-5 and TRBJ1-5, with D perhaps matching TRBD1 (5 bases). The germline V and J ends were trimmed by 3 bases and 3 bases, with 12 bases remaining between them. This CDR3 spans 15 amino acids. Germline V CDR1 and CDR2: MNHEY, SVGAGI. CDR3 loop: CASSYSVGANQPQHF. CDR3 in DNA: TGTGCCAGCAGTTATTCGGTCGGGGCCAATCAGCCCCAGCATTTT.